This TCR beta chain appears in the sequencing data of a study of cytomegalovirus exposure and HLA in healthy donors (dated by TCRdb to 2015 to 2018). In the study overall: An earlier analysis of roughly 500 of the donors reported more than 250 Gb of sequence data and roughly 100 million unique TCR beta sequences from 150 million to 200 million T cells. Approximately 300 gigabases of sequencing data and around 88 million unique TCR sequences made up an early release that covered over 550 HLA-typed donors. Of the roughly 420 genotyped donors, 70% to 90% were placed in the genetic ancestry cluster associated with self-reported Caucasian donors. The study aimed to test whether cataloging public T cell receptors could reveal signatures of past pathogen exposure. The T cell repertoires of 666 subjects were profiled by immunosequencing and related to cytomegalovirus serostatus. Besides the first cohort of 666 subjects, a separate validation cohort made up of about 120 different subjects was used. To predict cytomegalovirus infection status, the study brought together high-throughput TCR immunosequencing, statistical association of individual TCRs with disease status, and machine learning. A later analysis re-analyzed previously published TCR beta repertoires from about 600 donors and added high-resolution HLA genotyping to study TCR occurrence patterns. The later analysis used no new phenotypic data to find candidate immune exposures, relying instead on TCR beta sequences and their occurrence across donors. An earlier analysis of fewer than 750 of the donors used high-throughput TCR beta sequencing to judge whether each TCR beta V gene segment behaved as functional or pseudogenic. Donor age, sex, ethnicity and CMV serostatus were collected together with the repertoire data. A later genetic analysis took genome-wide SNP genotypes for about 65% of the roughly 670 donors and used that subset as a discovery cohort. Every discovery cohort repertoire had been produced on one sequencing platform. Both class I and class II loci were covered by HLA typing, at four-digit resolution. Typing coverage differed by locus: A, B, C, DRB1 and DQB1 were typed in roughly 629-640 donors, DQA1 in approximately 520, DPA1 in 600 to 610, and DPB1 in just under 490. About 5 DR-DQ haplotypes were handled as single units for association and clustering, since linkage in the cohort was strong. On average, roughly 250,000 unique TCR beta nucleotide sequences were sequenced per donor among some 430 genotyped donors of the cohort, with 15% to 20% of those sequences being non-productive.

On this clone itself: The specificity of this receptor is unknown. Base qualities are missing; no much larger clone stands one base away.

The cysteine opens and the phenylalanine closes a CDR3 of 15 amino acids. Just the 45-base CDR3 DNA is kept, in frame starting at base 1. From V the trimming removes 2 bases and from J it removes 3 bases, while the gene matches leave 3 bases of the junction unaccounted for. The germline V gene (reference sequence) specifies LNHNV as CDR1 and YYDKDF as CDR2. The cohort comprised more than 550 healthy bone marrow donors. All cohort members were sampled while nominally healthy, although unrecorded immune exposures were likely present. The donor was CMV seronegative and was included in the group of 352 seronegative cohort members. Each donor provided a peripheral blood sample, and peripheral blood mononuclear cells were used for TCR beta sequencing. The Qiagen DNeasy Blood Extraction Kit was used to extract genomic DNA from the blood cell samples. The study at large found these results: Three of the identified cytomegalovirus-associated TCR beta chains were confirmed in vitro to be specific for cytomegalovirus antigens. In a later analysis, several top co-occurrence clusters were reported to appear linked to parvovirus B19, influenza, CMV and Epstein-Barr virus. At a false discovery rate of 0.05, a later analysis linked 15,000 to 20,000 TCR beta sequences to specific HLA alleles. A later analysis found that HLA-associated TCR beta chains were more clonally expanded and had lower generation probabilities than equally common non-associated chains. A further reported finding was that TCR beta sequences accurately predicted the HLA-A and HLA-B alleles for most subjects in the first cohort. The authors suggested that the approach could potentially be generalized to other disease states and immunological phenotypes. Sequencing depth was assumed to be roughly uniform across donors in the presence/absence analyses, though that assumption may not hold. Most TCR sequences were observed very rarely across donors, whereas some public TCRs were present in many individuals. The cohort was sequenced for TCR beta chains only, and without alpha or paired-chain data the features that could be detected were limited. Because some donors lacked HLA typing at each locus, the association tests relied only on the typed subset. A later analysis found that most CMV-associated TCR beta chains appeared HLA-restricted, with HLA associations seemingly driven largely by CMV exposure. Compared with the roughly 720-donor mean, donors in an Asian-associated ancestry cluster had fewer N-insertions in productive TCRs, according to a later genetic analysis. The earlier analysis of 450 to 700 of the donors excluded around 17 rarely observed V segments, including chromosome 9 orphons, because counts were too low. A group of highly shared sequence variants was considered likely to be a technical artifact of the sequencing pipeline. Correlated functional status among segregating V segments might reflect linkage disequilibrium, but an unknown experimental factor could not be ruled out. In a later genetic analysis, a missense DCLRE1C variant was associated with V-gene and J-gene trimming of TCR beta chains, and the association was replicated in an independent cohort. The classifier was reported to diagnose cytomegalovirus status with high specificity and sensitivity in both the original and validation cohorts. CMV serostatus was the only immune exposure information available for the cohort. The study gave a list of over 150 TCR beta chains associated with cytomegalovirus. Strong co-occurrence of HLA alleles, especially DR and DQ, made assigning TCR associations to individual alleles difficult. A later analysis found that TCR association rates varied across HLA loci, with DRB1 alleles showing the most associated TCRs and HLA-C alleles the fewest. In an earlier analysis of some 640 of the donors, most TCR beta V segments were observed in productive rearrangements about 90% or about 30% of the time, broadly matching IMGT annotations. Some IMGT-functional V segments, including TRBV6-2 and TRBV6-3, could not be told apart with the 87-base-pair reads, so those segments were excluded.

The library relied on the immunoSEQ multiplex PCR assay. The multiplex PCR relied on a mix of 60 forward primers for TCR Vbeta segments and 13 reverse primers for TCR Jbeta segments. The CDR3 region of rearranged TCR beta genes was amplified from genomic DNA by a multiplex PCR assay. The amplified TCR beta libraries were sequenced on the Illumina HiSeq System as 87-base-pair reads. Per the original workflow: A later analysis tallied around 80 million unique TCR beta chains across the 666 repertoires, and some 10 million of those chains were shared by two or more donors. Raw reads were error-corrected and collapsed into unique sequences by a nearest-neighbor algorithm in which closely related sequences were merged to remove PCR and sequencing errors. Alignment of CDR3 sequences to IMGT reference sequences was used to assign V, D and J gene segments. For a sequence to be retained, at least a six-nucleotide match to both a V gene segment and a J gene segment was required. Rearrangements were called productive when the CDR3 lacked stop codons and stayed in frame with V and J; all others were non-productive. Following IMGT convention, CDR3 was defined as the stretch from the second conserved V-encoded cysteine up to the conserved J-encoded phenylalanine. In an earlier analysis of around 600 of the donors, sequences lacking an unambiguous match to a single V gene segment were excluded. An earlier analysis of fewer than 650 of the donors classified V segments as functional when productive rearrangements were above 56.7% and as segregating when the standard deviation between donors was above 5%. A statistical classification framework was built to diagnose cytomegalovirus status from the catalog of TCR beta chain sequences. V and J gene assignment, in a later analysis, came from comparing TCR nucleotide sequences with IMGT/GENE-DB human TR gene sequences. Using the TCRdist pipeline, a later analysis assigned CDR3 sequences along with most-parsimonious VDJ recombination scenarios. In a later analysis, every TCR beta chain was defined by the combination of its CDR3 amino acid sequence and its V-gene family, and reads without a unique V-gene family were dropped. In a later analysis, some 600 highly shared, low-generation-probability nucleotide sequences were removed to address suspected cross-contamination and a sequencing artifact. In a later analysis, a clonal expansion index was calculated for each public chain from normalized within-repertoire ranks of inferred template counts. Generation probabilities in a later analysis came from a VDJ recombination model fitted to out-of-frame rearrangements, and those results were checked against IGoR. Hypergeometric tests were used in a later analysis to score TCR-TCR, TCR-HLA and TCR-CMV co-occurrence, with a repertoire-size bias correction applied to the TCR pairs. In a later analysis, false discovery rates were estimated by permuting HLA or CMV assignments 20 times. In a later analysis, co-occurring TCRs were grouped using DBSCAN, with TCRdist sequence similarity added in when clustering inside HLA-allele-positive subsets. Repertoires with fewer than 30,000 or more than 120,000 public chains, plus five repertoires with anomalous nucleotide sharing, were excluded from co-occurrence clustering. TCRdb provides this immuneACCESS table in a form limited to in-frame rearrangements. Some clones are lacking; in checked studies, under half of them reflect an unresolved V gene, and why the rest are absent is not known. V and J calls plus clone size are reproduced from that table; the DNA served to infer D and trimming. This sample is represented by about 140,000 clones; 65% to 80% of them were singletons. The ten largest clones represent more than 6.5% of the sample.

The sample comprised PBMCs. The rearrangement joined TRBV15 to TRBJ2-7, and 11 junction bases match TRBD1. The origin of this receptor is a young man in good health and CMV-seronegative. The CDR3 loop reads CATSRSGTGGYEQYF. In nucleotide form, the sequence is TGTGCCACCAGCAGATCCGGGACAGGGGGCTACGAGCAGTACTTC.